This is a list of T cell receptor beta chains from one sample in a study of cytomegalovirus exposure and HLA in healthy donors. Only in-frame clones appear in the TCRdb table, and some are missing; sequencing was by immunoSEQ multiplex PCR. This repertoire shows approximately 180,000 clones, roughly 73% found once; its top ten account for 1.5% to 2%. The sequenced material came from PBMCs. Source of these receptors: a woman aged 25-40 years in good health and CMV-seronegative. Each CDR3 is given with its conserved first and last residue.

j_gene | v_gene | CDR3aa
TRBJ2-3 | TRBV7-6 | CASARAPTDTQYF
TRBJ2-2 | TRBV7-3 | CASSTQAAGNSGELFF
TRBJ2-1 | TRBV19 | CASSRGLGISYNEQFF
TRBJ1-2 | TRBV25-1 | CASSVGGDYGYTF
TRBJ1-5 | TRBV9 | CASSVLAPSTMQPQHF
TRBJ1-2 | TRBV7-9 | CSSSVSLQGANGYTF
TRBJ2-7 | TRBV2 | CASSLTGRVAYEQYF
TRBJ1-1 | TRBV5-1 | CASGQTGRQTEAFF
TRBJ2-7 | TRBV19 | CASTPSAGHYEQYF
TRBJ1-1 | TRBV2 | CASRREMNTEAFF
TRBJ1-1 | TRBV6-1 | CASSELQGNTEAFF
TRBJ2-7 | TRBV7-9 | CASSLDRGRSYEQYF
TRBJ2-7 | TRBV19 | CASKGSRGVEQYF
TRBJ2-7 | TRBV4-2 | CASSQGTSGGSYEQYF
TRBJ2-7 | TRBV7-2 | CASSREGPATYEQYF
TRBJ2-1 | TRBV7-9 | CASTEGSYNEQFF
TRBJ2-7 | TRBV7-2 | CASSRGLAAYEQYF
TRBJ2-1 | TRBV9 | CASSPRSGTYNEQFF
TRBJ1-2 | TRBV5-1 | CASSLEILTYGYTF
TRBJ2-7 | TRBV7-2 | CASSSDRGREQYF
TRBJ1-2 | TRBV13 | CASSPQRSGVGYTF
TRBJ1-2 | TRBV7-6 | CASSTQGQRGYTF
TRBJ1-4 | TRBV2 | CASNKGQHNEKLFF
TRBJ1-1 | TRBV5-1 | CASSREGAGEAFF
TRBJ2-3 | TRBV5-4 | CASSSRTGGTDTQYF
TRBJ2-3 | TRBV5-6 | CASSLTSTDTQYF
TRBJ2-1 | TRBV27 | CASTPGLAGQLNEQFF
TRBJ2-5 | TRBV5-6 | CASSRVVGQETQYF
TRBJ1-2 | TRBV19 | CASSIRGGISNYGYTF
TRBJ2-3 | TRBV5-4 | CASSSPTSGRKDTQYF
TRBJ2-1 | TRBV7-8 | CASSLRGPYNEQFF
TRBJ2-2 | TRBV7-9 | CAGGQGSTGELFF
TRBJ2-5 | TRBV6-5 | CASSPDRAWETQYF
TRBJ2-5 | TRBV7-2 | CASSLDVGTQYF
TRBJ2-7 | TRBV5-5 | CASSSPESEQYF
TRBJ2-1 | TRBV4-2 | CASSRNGRTSSYNEQFF
TRBJ1-2 | TRBV7-9 | CASSFSAGNYGYTF
TRBJ1-1 | TRBV4-2 | CASSPLGSSTEAFF
TRBJ2-5 | TRBV5-6 | CASSLAGRTPGQYF
TRBJ1-2 | TRBV5-4 | CASSLGGSLNYGYTF